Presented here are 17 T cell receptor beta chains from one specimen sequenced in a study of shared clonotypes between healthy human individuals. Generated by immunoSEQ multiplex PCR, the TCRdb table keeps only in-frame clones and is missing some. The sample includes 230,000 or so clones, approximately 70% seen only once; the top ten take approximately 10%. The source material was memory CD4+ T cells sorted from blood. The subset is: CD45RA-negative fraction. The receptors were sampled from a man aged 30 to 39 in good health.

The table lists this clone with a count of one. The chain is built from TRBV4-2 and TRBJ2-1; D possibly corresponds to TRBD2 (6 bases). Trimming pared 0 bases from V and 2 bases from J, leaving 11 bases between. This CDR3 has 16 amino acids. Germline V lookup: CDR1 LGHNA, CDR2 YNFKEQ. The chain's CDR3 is CASSQEWGDPYNEQFF. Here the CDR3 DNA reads TGTGCCAGCAGCCAAGAGTGGGGGGATCCCTACAATGAGCAGTTCTTC.

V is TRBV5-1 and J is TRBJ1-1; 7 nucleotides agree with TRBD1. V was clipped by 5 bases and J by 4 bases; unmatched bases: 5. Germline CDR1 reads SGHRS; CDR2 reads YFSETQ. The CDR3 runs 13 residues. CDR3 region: CASSLQGRTEAFF. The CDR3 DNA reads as TGCGCCAGCAGTTTACAGGGGCGCACTGAAGCTTTCTTT.

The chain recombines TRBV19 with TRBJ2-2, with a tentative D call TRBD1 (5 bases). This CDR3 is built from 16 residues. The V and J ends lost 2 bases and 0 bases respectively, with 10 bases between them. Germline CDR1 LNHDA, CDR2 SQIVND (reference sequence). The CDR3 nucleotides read TGTGCCAGTAGTATAAGGGGCACACCGAACACCGGGGAGCTGTTTTTT. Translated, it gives CASSIRGTPNTGELFF.

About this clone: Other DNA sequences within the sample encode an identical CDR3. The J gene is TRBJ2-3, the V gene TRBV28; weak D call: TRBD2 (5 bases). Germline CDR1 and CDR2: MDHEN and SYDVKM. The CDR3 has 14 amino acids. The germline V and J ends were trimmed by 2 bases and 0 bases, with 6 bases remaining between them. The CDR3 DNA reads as TGTGCCAGCAGTTTAGGCGGGAGCACAGATACGCAGTATTTT. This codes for CASSLGGSTDTQYF.

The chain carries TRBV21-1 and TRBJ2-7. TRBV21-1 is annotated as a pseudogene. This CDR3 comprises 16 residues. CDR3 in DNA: TGTGCCAGCAGCAAGTGTTATCCAGGGAGATCCTACGAGCAGTACTTC. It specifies CASSKCYPGRSYEQYF.

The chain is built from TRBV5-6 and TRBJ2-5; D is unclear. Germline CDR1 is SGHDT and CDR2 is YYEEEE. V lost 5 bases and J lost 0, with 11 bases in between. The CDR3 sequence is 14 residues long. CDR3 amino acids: CASSLWAYQETQYF. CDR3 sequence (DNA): TGTGCCAGCAGTTTGTGGGCTTACCAAGAGACCCAGTACTTC.

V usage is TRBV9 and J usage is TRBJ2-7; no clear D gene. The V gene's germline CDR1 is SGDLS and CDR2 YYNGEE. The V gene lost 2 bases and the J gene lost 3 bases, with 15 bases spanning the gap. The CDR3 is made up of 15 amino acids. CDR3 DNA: TGTGCCAGCAGCGTCTCCCCTCAACCGGACTACGAGCAGTACTTC. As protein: CASSVSPQPDYEQYF.

CDR3 coding DNA: TGTGCCAGCAGCAACGAAGGGCCCGAGTTTAGAAGAGAGACCCAGTACTTC. Translation: CASSNEGPEFRRETQYF. The chain carries TRBV21-1 and TRBJ2-5. TRBV21-1 is a recognized pseudogene. The CDR3 has 17 amino acids.

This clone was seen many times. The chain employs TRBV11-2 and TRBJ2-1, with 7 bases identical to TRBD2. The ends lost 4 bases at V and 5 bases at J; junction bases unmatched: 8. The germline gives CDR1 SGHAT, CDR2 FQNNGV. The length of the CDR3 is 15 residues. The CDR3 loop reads CASSSGGSNDNEQFF. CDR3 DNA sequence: TGTGCCAGCAGCTCGGGCGGGAGCAACGACAATGAGCAGTTCTTC.

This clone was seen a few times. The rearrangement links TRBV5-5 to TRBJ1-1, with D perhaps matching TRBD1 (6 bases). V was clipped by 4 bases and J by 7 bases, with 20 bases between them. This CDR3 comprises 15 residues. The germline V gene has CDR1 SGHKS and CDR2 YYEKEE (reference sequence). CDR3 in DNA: TGTGCCAGCAGCCTGGGTCCCTCTGAGGGGGTTGAAGCTTTCTTT. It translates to CASSLGPSEGVEAFF.

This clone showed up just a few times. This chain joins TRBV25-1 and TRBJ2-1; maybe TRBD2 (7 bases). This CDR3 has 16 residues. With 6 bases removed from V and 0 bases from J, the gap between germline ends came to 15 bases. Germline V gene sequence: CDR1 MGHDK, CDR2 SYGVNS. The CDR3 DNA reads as TGTGCCAGCAGCGAGGGGCGGGGGCACTCCTACAATGAGCAGTTCTTC. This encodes CASSEGRGHSYNEQFF. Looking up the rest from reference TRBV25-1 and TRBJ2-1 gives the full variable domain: EADIYQTPRYLVIGTGKKITLECSQTMGHDKMYWYQQDPGMELHLIHYSYGVNSTEKGDLSSESTVSRIRTEHFPLTLESARPSHTSQYLCASSEGRGHSYNEQFFGPGTRLTVL.

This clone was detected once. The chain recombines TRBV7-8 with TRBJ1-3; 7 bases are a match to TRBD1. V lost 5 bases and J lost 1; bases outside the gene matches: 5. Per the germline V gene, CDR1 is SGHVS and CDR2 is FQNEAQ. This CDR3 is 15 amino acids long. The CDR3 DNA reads TGTGCCAGCAGCCATAACAGGGGATCTGGAAACACCATATATTTT. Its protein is CASSHNRGSGNTIYF. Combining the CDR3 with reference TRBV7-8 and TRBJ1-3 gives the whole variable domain GAGVSQSPRYKVAKRGQDVALRCDPISGHVSLFWYQQALGQGPEFLTYFQNEAQLDKSGLPSDRFFAERPEGSVSTLKIQRTQQEDSAVYLCASSHNRGSGNTIYFGEGSWLTVV.

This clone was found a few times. The CDR3 DNA is TGTGCCAGCTCACCCAACAGGTTGGCCAAAAACATTCAGTACTTC. Its translation is CASSPNRLAKNIQYF. The chain employs TRBV18 and TRBJ2-4; D possibly corresponds to TRBD1 (5 bases). The CDR3 consists of 15 residues. CDR1 is KGHSH and CDR2 is LQKENI in the germline V gene. Trimming took 3 bases from V and 1 from J, leaving 10 bases between them.

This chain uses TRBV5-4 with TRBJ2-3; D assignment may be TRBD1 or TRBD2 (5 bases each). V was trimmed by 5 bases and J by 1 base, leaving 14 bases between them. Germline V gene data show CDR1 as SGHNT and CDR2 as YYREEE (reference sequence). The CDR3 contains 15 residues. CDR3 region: CASRWMGERTDTQYF. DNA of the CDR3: TGTGCCAGCAGGTGGATGGGGGAACGCACAGATACGCAGTATTTT. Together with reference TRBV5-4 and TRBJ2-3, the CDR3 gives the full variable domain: ETGVTQSPTHLIKTRGQQVTLRCSSQSGHNTVSWYQQALGQGPQFIFQYYREEENGRGNFPPRFSGLQFPNYSSELNVNALELDDSALYLCASRWMGERTDTQYFGPGTRLTVL.

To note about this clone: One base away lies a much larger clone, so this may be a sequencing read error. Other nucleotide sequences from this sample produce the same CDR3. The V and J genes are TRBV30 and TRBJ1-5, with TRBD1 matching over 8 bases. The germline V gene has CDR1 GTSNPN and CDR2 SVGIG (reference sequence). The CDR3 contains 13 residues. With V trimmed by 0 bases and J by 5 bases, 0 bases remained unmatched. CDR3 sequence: CAWSVQGDQPQHF. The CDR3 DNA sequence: TGTGCCTGGAGTGTACAGGGGGATCAGCCCCAGCATTTT.

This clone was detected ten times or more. The CDR3 DNA is TGTGCCAGCAGCTTGGATCTAACCACAGATACGCAGTATTTT. Translated: CASSLDLTTDTQYF. The chain recombines TRBV5-6 with TRBJ2-3; D unclear. The CDR3 runs 14 residues. The V gene's germline CDR1 is SGHDT and CDR2 YYEEEE. Trimming removed 0 bases from V and 2 bases from J, with 7 bases in between.

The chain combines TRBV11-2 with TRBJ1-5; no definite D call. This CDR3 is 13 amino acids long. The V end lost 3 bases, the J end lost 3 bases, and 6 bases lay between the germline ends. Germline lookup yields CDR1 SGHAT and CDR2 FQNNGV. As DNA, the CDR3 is TGTGCCAGCAGCTTCCTCAACAATCAGCCCCAGCATTTT. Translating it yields CASSFLNNQPQHF.